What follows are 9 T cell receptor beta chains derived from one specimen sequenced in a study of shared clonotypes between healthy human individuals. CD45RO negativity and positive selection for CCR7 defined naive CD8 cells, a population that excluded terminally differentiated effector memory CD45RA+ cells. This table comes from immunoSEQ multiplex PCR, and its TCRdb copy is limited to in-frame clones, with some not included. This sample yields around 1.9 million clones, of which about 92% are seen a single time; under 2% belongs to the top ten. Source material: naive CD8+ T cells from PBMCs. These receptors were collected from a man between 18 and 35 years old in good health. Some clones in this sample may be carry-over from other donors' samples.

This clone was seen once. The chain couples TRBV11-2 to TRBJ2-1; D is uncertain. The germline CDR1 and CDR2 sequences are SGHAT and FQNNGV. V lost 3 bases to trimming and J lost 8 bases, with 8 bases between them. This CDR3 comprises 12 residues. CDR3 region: CASSFPEDEQFF. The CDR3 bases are TGTGCCAGCAGCTTTCCCGAGGATGAGCAGTTCTTC.

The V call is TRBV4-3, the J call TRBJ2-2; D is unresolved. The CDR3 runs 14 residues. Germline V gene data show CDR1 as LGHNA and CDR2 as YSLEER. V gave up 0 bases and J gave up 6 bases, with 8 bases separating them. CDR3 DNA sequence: TGCGCCAGCAGCCAAGATTCAGGAGCCGGGGAGCTGTTTTTT. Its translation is CASSQDSGAGELFF.

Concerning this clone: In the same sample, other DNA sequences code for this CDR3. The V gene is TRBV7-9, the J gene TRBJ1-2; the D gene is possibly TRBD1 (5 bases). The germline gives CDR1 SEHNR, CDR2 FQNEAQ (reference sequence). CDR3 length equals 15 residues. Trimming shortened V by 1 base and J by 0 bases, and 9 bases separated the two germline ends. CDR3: CASSLVGETNYGYTF. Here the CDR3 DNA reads TGTGCCAGCAGCTTAGTGGGGGAGACTAACTATGGCTACACCTTC. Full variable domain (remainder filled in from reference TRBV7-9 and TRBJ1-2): DTGVSQNPRHKITKRGQNVTFRCDPISEHNRLYWYRQTLGQGPEFLTYFQNEAQLEKSRLLSDRFSAERPKGSFSTLEIQRTEQGDSAMYLCASSLVGETNYGYTFGSGTRLTVV.

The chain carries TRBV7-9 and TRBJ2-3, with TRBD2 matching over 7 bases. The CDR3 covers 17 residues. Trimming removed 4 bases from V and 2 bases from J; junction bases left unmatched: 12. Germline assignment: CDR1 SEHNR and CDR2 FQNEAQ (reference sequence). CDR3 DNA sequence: TGTGCCAGCAGCTCCCTCCTCGCGGGGGATCTCACAGATACGCAGTATTTT. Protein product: CASSSLLAGDLTDTQYF.

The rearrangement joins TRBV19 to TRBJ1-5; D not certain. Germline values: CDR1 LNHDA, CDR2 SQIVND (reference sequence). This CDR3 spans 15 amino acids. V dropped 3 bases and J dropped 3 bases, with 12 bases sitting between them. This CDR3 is CASSILPVLNQPQHF. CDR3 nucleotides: TGTGCCAGTAGTATCCTCCCAGTCCTCAATCAGCCCCAGCATTTT.

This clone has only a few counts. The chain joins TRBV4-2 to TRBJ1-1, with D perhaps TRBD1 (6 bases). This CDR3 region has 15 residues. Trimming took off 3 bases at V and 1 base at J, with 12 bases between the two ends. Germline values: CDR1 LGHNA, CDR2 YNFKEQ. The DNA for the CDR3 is TGTGCCAGCAGCCAGGCAGGGGTGGGGAACACTGAAGCTTTCTTT. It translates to CASSQAGVGNTEAFF.

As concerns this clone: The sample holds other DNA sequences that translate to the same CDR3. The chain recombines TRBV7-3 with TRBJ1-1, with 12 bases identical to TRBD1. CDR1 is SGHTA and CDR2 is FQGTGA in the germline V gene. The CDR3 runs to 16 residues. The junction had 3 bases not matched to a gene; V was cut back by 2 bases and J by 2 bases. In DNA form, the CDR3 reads TGTGCCAGCAGCTTACTGGGACAGGGGGCTAACACTGAAGCTTTCTTT. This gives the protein CASSLLGQGANTEAFF.

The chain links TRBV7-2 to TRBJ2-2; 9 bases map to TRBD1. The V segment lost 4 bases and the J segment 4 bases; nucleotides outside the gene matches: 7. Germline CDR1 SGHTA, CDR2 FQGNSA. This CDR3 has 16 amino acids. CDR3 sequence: CASSSRTGVVTGELFF. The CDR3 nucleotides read TGTGCCAGCAGCTCTAGGACAGGGGTGGTCACCGGGGAGCTGTTTTTT.

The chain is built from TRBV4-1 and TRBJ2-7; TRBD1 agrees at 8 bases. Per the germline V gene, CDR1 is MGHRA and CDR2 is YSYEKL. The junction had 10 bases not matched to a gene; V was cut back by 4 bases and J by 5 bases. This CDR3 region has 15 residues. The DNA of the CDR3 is TGCGCCAGCAGCCCCCCAAGGGCAGGGGGCAACGAGCAGTACTTC. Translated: CASSPPRAGGNEQYF.